What follows is one T cell receptor beta chain and its context. The donors gave bone marrow, and they were healthy. This sample is drawn from a study of cytomegalovirus exposure and HLA in healthy donors. Study background: For the roughly 400 genotyped donors, more than 80% fell within the Caucasian-associated ancestry cluster.

The CDR3 consists of 15 residues. Germline-derived CDR1 and CDR2 are LGHNA and YNFKEQ. With 0 bases removed from V and 3 bases from J, the gap between germline ends came to 9 bases. It was with 60 Vbeta and 13 Jbeta primers that the PCR ran. Original handling: Per a later analysis, the number of unique TCR beta chains was about 80 million, of which roughly 9.9 million were shared. Using immunoSEQ multiplex PCR, the repertoire was profiled, and TCRdb retains in-frame clones only, with some absent. Clone size and the V and J calls come from that table; the DNA yielded D and trimming. The data contain about 160,000 clones, over 65% of them seen just once; the ten biggest clones take up 4.7%.

The receptor's source is a man younger than 30 in good health and CMV-seropositive. This rearrangement joins TRBV4-2 to TRBJ1-3; no reliable D call. Sequencing was done on a sample of PBMCs. This chain's CDR3 is CASSQERVRGNTIYF. The DNA for the CDR3 is TGTGCCAGCAGCCAAGAGAGGGTACGTGGAAACACCATATATTTT.